A selection of T cell receptor beta chains follows, all from one sample in a study of T cell changes during pregnancy in multiple sclerosis. The data were produced by immunoSEQ multiplex PCR, yet TCRdb's version contains in-frame clones alone and is incomplete. The data contain over 55,000 clones, roughly nine tenths of them singletons. The sequencing used peripheral blood, collected in the first trimester of pregnancy. The receptor set was obtained from a female donor with multiple sclerosis, enrolled in a pregnancy study. Each CDR3 is given with its conserved first and last residue. D genes are given only for firm matches.

V,J,D,CDR3
TRBV5-4,TRBJ2-1,TRBD2,CASSLSGRVNNEQFF
TRBV7-2,TRBJ2-3,-,CASSLAGNLDTQYF
TRBV18,TRBJ2-5,TRBD1,CASSPGTGDTETQYF
TRBV7-2,TRBJ1-2,-,CASSFGLRGGYTF
TRBV9,TRBJ2-5,-,CASSARLGQETQYF
TRBV5-6,TRBJ2-7,-,CASSSLSSVYDEQYF
TRBV4-3,TRBJ2-1,TRBD2,CASSQDSRGGGNEQFF
TRBV19,TRBJ1-1,-,CASRWTAMNTEAFF
TRBV7-9,TRBJ1-4,-,CASSLTDRAMGKLFF
TRBV5-1,TRBJ2-3,-,CASSFPGGDTQYF
TRBV4-2,TRBJ1-2,-,CASSQVEGDYYGYTF
TRBV18,TRBJ1-1,-,CASSPRGGRDVNTEAFF
TRBV19,TRBJ2-1,-,CASSILTRPGNEQFF
TRBV18,TRBJ1-3,-,CASSIEASSGNTIYF
TRBV29-1,TRBJ1-1,-,CSAQGLNTEAFF
TRBV11-3,TRBJ2-7,-,CASSSRQGGEQYF
TRBV6-6,TRBJ1-2,TRBD1,CASSQKTGANYGYTF